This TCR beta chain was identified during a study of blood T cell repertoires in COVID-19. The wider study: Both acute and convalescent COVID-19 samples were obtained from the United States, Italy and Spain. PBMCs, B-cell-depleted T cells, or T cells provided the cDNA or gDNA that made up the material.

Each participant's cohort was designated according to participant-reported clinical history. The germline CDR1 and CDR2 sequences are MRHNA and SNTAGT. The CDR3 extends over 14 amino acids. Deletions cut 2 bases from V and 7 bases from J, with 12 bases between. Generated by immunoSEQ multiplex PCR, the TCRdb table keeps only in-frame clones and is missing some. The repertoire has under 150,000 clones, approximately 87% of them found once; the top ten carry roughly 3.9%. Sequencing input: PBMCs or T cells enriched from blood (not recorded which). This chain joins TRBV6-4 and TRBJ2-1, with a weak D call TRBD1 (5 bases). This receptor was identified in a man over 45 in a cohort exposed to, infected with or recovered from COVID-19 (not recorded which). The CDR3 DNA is TGTGCCAGCAGTGACGGGGCAGCTGGGAATGAGCAGTTCTTC. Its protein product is CASSDGAAGNEQFF.